The clone carrying this T cell receptor (beta chain) has a handful of counts. Antigen specificity is unknown. Germline and junction disagree at one end, which may indicate a read error. Regarding time point: after dendritic cell vaccination, including at tumor progression/relapse. Only patients with spare fresh-frozen tumor and over two years of follow-up were included. This record belongs to a study of glioma-infiltrating T cells after dendritic cell vaccination. Study overall: The vaccine used monocyte-derived dendritic cells pulsed overnight with autologous tumor lysate.

Germline loops: CDR1 SEHNR, CDR2 FQNEAQ (reference sequence). This CDR3 comprises 15 residues. Study results and limitations: No direct clonality-survival link was found; a diverse polyclonal response may matter.

The table came from immunoSEQ multiplex PCR; TCRdb's copy has only in-frame clones and leaves some out. Found here are under 130,000 clones, roughly 90% of them singletons; the top ten hold approximately 2.7%. This sequence originates from a human donor with glioblastoma. Sequencing was performed on blood, taken after dendritic cell vaccination. This chain uses TRBV7-9 with TRBJ2-1; 12 positions agree with TRBD2. This CDR3 is CASSLAGGPTNEQFF. CDR3 nucleotides: TGTGCCAGCAGCCTAGCGGGAGGGCCAACAAATGAGCAGTTCTTC.